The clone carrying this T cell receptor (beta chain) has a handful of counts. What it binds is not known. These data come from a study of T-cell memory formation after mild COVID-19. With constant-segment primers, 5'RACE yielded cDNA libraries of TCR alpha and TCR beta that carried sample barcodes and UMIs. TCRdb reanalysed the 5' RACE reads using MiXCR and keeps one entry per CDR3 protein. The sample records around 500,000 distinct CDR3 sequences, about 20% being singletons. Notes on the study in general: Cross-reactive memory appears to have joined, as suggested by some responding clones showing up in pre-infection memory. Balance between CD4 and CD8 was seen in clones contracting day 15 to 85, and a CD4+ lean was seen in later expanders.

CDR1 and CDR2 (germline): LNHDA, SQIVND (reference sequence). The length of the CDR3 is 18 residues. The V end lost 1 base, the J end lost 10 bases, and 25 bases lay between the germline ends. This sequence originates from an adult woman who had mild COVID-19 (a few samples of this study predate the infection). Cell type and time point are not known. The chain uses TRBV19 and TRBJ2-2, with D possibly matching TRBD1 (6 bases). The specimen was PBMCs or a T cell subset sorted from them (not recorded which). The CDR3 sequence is CASSIAGRGGHGVKELFF. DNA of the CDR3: TGTGCCAGTAGTATAGCCGGTCGTGGGGGACATGGGGTGAAGGAGCTGTTTTTT.